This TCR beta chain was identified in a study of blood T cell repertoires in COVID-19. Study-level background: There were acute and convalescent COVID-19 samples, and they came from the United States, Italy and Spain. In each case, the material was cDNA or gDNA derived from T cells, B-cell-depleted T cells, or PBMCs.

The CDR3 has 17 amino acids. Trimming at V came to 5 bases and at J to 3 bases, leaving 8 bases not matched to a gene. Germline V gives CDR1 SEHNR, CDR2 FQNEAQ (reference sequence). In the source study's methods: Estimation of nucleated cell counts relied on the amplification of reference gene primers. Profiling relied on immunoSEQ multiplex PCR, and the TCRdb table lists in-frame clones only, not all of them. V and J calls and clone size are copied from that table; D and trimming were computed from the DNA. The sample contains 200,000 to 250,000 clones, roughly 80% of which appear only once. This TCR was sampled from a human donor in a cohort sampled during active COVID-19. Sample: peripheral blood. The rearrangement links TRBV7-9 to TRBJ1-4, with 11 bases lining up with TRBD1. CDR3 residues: CASSGRGTGGANEKLFF. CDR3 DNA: TGTGCCAGCAGCGGACGCGGGACAGGGGGGGCTAATGAAAAACTGTTTTTT.